This passage covers 11 T cell receptor beta chains from one sample sequenced in a study of blood T cells in healthy people across ages. A second PCR of about 6 to 11 cycles used a sample-barcoded 5' primer and a J-beta primer mix. TCRdb itself ran the 5' RACE reads through MiXCR, one entry per CDR3 protein. Counted here are about 970,000 distinct CDR3 sequences, roughly half occurring once; the ten biggest clones make up roughly 23%. Specimen: blood. The receptor source for this set is a woman aged 55-70 years in good health.

The rearrangement joins TRBV29-1 to TRBJ2-1; D not resolved. Per the germline V gene, CDR1 is SQVTM and CDR2 is ANQGSEA. Trimming removed 7 bases from V and 6 bases from J, with 16 bases in between. This CDR3 spans 13 amino acids. In nucleotides, the CDR3 is TGCAGCGGTACCGCGGCCTTACTCAATGAGCAGTTCTTC. Its translation is CSGTAALLNEQFF.

The rearrangement uses TRBV6-1 and TRBJ2-3; D perhaps matches TRBD1 (6 bases). The V end lost 11 bases, the J end lost 3 bases, and 18 bases lay between the germline ends. Germline loops: CDR1 MNHNS, CDR2 SASEGT. The CDR3 contains 14 residues. The CDR3 nucleotides read TGTGCCGCAGCTCGTTCAGGGGCGACAGATACGCAGTATTTT. Translating gives CAAARSGATDTQYF.

The chain links TRBV28 to TRBJ2-7; TRBD2 matches 12 bases. The germline V gene has CDR1 MDHEN and CDR2 SYDVKM. With 5 bases clipped from V and 3 bases from J, the junction kept 5 bases outside the gene matches. CDR3 size: 15 residues. CDR3 amino acids: CASSQTSGGSYEQYF. The CDR3, as DNA: TGTGCCAGCAGTCAGACTAGCGGGGGAAGCTACGAGCAGTACTTC.

The chain is built from TRBV10-2 and TRBJ1-5; D perhaps matches TRBD1 (6 bases). In germline, CDR1 is WSHSY, CDR2 SAAADI. The CDR3 has 15 residues. Deletions cut 0 bases from V and 6 bases from J, with 12 bases between. The CDR3 is CASSESRGGSQPQHF. For the CDR3, the DNA is TGCGCCAGCAGTGAGTCGAGAGGGGGGAGTCAGCCCCAGCATTTT.

The sample holds a few counts of this clonotype. The V gene is TRBV7-2, the J gene TRBJ1-2; no definite D call. This CDR3 has 15 residues. The V gene's germline CDR1 is SGHTA and CDR2 FQGNSA. V shed 5 bases and J shed 4 bases, with 17 bases lying between them. CDR3 residues: CASSIAPAEIYGYTF. CDR3 nucleotide sequence: TGTGCCAGCAGCATCGCCCCCGCTGAAATCTATGGCTACACCTTC.

On this clonotype: One end of the junction varies from germline; a read error may be responsible. J is TRBJ2-1 and V is TRBV20-1; 7 positions match TRBD2. The length of the CDR3 is 19 residues. Germline CDR1 is DFQATT and CDR2 is SNEGSKA (reference sequence). The CDR3 DNA is TGCAGTGCTAGAGCCGATCGGTCTAGCGGAGCAAGCTCCTACGATGAGCAGTTCTTC. The encoded protein is CSARADRSSGASSYDEQFF.

V and J are TRBV12-3 or TRBV12-4 and TRBJ2-4; D is undetermined. The germline V and J ends were trimmed by 2 bases and 0 bases, with 11 bases remaining between them. CDR3 length: 16 residues. The CDR3 coding sequence is TGTGCCAGCAGTTTACCCGGTGCAGTAGCCAAAAACATTCAGTACTTC. Translation gives CASSLPGAVAKNIQYF.

The gene calls are TRBV28 and TRBJ2-5; D is perhaps TRBD2 (5 bases). The end of the DNA is better explained by TRBJ2-7, so the J call may be wrong. Germline loops: CDR1 MDHEN, CDR2 SYDVKM. The CDR3 sequence is 13 residues long. The CDR3 region has the DNA TGTGCCAGCAGCCGCGGGTGGTTAGACGAGCAGTACTTC. Translation: CASSRGWLDEQYF.

DNA of the CDR3: TGTGCCAGCAGCCCAAGGACTAGCCGGTCCTACGAGCAGTACTTC. Translation: CASSPRTSRSYEQYF. V usage is TRBV7-6 and J usage is TRBJ2-7; 8 nucleotides align to TRBD2. Germline V gene data show CDR1 as SGHVS and CDR2 as FNYEAQ. V lost 5 bases and J lost 1; bases outside the gene matches: 7. This CDR3 region has 15 residues.

J is TRBJ2-5 and V is TRBV18, with 9 bases that match TRBD2. From germline, CDR1 is KGHSH and CDR2 LQKENI. Trimming at V came to 8 bases and at J to 4 bases, leaving 8 bases not matched to a gene. CDR3 size: 14 residues. CDR3 coding DNA: TGTGCCAGCCTCGCGCAGACTAGCGGAGAGACCCAGTACTTC. This sequence encodes CASLAQTSGETQYF.

The chain couples TRBV11-2 to TRBJ2-3; 8 positions match TRBD1. Trimming cost V 0 bases and J 3 bases; bases outside gene matches: 5. CDR3 length: 16 amino acids. Germline V CDR1 and CDR2: SGHAT, FQNNGV. The DNA of the CDR3 is TGTGCCAGCAGCTTAGACCAGGGGGCGGGGACAGATACGCAGTATTTT. It encodes CASSLDQGAGTDTQYF.